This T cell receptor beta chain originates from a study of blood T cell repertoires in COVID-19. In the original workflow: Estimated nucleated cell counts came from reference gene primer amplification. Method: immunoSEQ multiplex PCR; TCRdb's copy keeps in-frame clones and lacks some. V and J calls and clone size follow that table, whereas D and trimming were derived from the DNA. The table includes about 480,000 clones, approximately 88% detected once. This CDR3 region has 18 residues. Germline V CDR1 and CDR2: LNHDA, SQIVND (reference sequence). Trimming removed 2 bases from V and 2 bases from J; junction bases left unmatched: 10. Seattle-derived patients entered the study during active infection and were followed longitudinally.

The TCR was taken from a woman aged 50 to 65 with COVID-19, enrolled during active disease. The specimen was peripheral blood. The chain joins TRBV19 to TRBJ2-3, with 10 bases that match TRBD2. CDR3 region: CASSISSPSGGPTDTQYF. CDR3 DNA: TGTGCCAGTAGTATATCTTCCCCTAGCGGGGGCCCCACAGATACGCAGTATTTT.